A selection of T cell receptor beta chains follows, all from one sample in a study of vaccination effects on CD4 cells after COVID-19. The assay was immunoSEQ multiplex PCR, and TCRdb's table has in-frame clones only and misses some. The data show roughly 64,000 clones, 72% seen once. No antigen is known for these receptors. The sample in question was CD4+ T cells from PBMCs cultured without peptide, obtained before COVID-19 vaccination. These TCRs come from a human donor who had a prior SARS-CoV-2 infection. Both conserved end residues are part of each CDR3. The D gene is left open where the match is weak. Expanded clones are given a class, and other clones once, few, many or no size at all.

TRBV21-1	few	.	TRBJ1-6	TGTGCCAGCAGCAGGAACCAAATAAACCGGGACAGGGAATTTTATAATTCACCCCTCCACTTT	CASSRNQINRDREFYNSPLHF
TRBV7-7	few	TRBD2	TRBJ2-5	TGTGCTAGCAGCTTAGGGTCTAGCGGGTTCCAAGAGACCCAGTACTTC	CASSLGSSGFQETQYF
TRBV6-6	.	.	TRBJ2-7	TGTGCCAGCAGTTATTGGGACCAAACCTACGAGCAGTACTTC	CASSYWDQTYEQYF
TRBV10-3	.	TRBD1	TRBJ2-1	TGTGCCATCAGGGGACAGGGGGTAAATATAAATGAGCAGTTCTTC	CAIRGQGVNINEQFF
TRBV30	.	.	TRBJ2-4	TGTGCCTGGAGGTACCCGGGGGTTGGGATTCAGTACTTC	CAWRYPGVGIQYF
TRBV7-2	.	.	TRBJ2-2	TGTGCCAGCAGCTCATCCGGGGCCAACACCGGGGAGCTGTTTTTT	CASSSSGANTGELFF
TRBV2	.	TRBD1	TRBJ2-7	TGTGCCAGCAGTGACCCGGGACAGATATACGAGCAGTACTTC	CASSDPGQIYEQYF
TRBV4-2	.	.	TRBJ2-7	TGTGCCAGCAGCCAAGATGCGGTATACGAGCAGTACTTC	CASSQDAVYEQYF
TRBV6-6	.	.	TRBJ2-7	TGTGCCAGCAGTTACATAGTCGGGGCCTTCTACGAGCAGTACTTC	CASSYIVGAFYEQYF
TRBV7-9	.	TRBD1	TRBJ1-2	TGTGCCAGCAGCCTGGGGACAGGATCAAACTATGGCTACACCTTC	CASSLGTGSNYGYTF
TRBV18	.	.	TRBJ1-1	TGTGCCAGCTCACCACGGGACCCCGGGGGGACTGAAGCTTTCTTT	CASSPRDPGGTEAFF
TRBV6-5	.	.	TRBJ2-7	TGTGCCAGCAGCCAGGGGACGTACGAGCAGTACTTC	CASSQGTYEQYF